What follows is one TCR beta chain and its context. In the study's own analysis: Estimated nucleated cell counts came from reference gene primer amplification. Measured with immunoSEQ multiplex PCR; TCRdb has only the in-frame clones, and not every one. Clone size and the V and J calls come from that table; the DNA yielded D and trimming. Of around 120,000 clones in the sample, around 78% were seen once. The data derive from a study of blood T cell repertoires in COVID-19. Study-level background: The samples span acute and convalescent COVID-19 from the United States, Italy and Spain. Nucleic acid was either cDNA or gDNA, and it came from T cells, B-cell-depleted T cells, or PBMCs.

Trimming took off 2 bases at V and 3 bases at J, with 12 bases between the two ends. The CDR3 consists of 14 residues. CDR1 and CDR2 from the germline V gene are SGHRS and YFSETQ. The chain has TRBV5-1 and TRBJ2-7, with D possibly matching TRBD1 (5 bases). Input material: peripheral blood. The origin of this receptor is a man between 65 and 79 years old with acute or convalescent COVID-19. CDR3 DNA: TGCGCCAGCAGCTTACCACCCGACAGCTACGAGCAGTACTTC. Translated, it gives CASSLPPDSYEQYF.